This is a list of T cell receptor beta chains from one sample in a study of blood T cell repertoires in COVID-19. Repertoires were generated with immunoSEQ multiplex PCR, while TCRdb's copy carries only in-frame clones and drops some. Of around 87,000 clones in the sample, roughly 90% are singletons; the top ten hold around 1.5%. Sample: peripheral blood. These receptors were obtained from a human donor with active COVID-19. The donor label of this sample is uncertain. Each CDR3 is given with its conserved first and last residue. The D gene is left open where the match is weak. Expanded clones are given a class, and other clones once, few, many or no size at all.

CDR3nt	CDR3aa	d_gene	abundance	v_gene	j_gene
TGTGCCAGCAGCCTACAGGGTGGCAGGTTCACGAATACGCAGTATTTT	CASSLQGGRFTNTQYF	-	-	TRBV7-9	TRBJ2-3
TGTGCCACCAGTGATAGGACTAGCGGGGGTCGTATTGAGCAGTTCTTC	CATSDRTSGGRIEQFF	TRBD2	-	TRBV24-1	TRBJ2-1
TGTGCCAGCAGTTTTATCGAGCCCTACGCCGAAGCTTTCTTT	CASSFIEPYAEAFF	-	-	TRBV28	TRBJ1-1
TGTGCCAGCAGAGGGGAAGACATGACGGTGAACACTGAAGCTTTCTTT	CASRGEDMTVNTEAFF	-	-	TRBV27	TRBJ1-1
TGTGCCAGCAGCTTAATCGGGGGAGCGGGGACCGGGGAGCTGTTTTTT	CASSLIGGAGTGELFF	TRBD2	-	TRBV7-3	TRBJ2-2
TGCGCCAGCAGCCAATATGCAGATACGCAGTATTTT	CASSQYADTQYF	-	-	TRBV4-3	TRBJ2-3
TGTGCCAGCGGGGGCGGCCTAGATCGTTTCAATGAGCAGTTCTTC	CASGGGLDRFNEQFF	-	-	TRBV3-1/TRBV3-2	TRBJ2-1
TGTGCCATCAGTGCAAAAAAACAGGTCTATGGCTACACCTTC	CAISAKKQVYGYTF	-	once	TRBV10-3	TRBJ1-2
TGCGCCAGCAGCCAAGATTGGGACAGCTCTCTCCTTAGCAATCAGCCCCAGCATTTT	CASSQDWDSSLLSNQPQHF	TRBD1	-	TRBV4-3	TRBJ1-5
TGCGCCAGCAGCTTGGCCGGGGGAAAAACTAATGAAAAACTGTTTTTT	CASSLAGGKTNEKLFF	-	once	TRBV5-1	TRBJ1-4
TGTGCCAGCAGTTACCTTTTAGGGGGTACCGCTGAAGCTTTCTTT	CASSYLLGGTAEAFF	-	-	TRBV6-6	TRBJ1-1
TGTGCCAGCAGCGTAGCTGGGGCGCCAAGCAGTGGTACGCAGTATTTT	CASSVAGAPSSGTQYF	-	-	TRBV9	TRBJ2-3
TGTGCTACCATGGAGGGTCCCGGGGCGGGCTACACCTTC	CATMEGPGAGYTF	-	-	TRBV12-5	TRBJ1-2
TGTGCCAGCAGCTCAATACGACAGGGGGTGAACACTGAAGCTTTCTTT	CASSSIRQGVNTEAFF	TRBD1	-	TRBV5-6	TRBJ1-1
TGTGCCAGCAGTTACTCCATGGGGACAGGGGTTCAGCCCCAGCATTTT	CASSYSMGTGVQPQHF	TRBD1	few	TRBV6-6	TRBJ1-5
TGTGCCAGCGGATTTGGGACAGGGGGCCACGAGCAGTACTTC	CASGFGTGGHEQYF	TRBD1	-	TRBV6-6	TRBJ2-7
TGCGCCAGCAGCTTGACGGGCACCGGGGAGCTGTTTTTT	CASSLTGTGELFF	-	once	TRBV5-1	TRBJ2-2
TGTGCCAGCACCCTTAGCTGGCAGGGGGAGTACGAGCAGTACTTC	CASTLSWQGEYEQYF	TRBD1	-	TRBV7-2	TRBJ2-7
TGCGCCAGCAGCCAAGACGCGGTATCCTACAATGAGCAGTTCTTC	CASSQDAVSYNEQFF	-	-	TRBV4-3	TRBJ2-1
TGCGCCAGCAGCTTTATCGCAGGGGGCCGCGGCTACACCTTC	CASSFIAGGRGYTF	TRBD1	-	TRBV5-1	TRBJ1-2
TGTGCCAGTAAAGGGACAGCGACTGAAGCTTTCTTT	CASKGTATEAFF	TRBD1	-	TRBV3-1/TRBV3-2	TRBJ1-1
TGCGCCAGCAGCCGACAGGGGGAGGATTCACCCCTCCACTTT	CASSRQGEDSPLHF	TRBD1	-	TRBV4-1	TRBJ1-6
TGTGCCAGCAGTACAACAGATACGCAGTATTTT	CASSTTDTQYF	-	-	TRBV27	TRBJ2-3
TGTGCCAGCAGCGCTCGGAGCACAGATACGCAGTATTTT	CASSARSTDTQYF	-	-	TRBV28	TRBJ2-3
TGCGCCAGCAGCTTGGACAGTAATCAGCCCCAGCATTTT	CASSLDSNQPQHF	-	-	TRBV5-1	TRBJ1-5
TGCGCCAGCAGCGATACAGTATTCGGTGCCCCGAACTATGGCTACACCTTC	CASSDTVFGAPNYGYTF	-	-	TRBV5-1	TRBJ1-2
TGTGCCAGCAATTCGGGACAGGGTAGCGAAAAACTGTTTTTT	CASNSGQGSEKLFF	TRBD1	once	TRBV28	TRBJ1-4
TGTGCCAGCAGCCTGGATTCGGGGTCGGGTGGCTACACCTTC	CASSLDSGSGGYTF	-	-	TRBV5-6	TRBJ1-2
TGTGCCAGCAGCCTCGGGCCGGGACAGGGATATGGCTACACCTTC	CASSLGPGQGYGYTF	TRBD1	-	TRBV5-5	TRBJ1-2
TGTGCCAGCAGCCAAGATTTCGGGGACTACGGATTTACGCAGTATTTT	CASSQDFGDYGFTQYF	TRBD2	once	TRBV4-2	TRBJ2-3
TGTGCCAGCAGCCCCTTGTCGAATGAGCAGTTCTTC	CASSPLSNEQFF	-	once	TRBV11-2	TRBJ2-1
TGTGCCAGCAAAAACTTGGGAGGAGACGAGACCCAGTACTTC	CASKNLGGDETQYF	-	-	TRBV6-5	TRBJ2-5
TGTGCCAGCAGTTACTCCTGGGCCAAGAACACTGAAGCTTTCTTT	CASSYSWAKNTEAFF	-	-	TRBV6-5	TRBJ1-1
TGTGCCAGCAGCCCAGGGACAGGGAGGACGGCTTTCTTT	CASSPGTGRTAFF	TRBD1	-	TRBV7-2	TRBJ1-1
TGTGCCAGCAGCCAAGGGCGAGGGTCCTATCAGCCCCAGCATTTT	CASSQGRGSYQPQHF	-	-	TRBV3-1/TRBV3-2	TRBJ1-5
TGTGCCAGCAGTCTCCGGACAGTAACTAGCACAGATACGCAGTATTTT	CASSLRTVTSTDTQYF	-	once	TRBV27	TRBJ2-3
TGCAGCGTTGACCGGGGACAGGGGGGGACTGAAGCTTTCTTT	CSVDRGQGGTEAFF	TRBD1	-	TRBV29-1	TRBJ1-1
TGTGCCAGCAGCGGGACAGGACATGGCTACACCTTC	CASSGTGHGYTF	TRBD1	-	TRBV9	TRBJ1-2
TGTGCCAGCAGTACCCCTAGCGGGGGCTTACTCGGTAATGAGCAGTTCTTC	CASSTPSGGLLGNEQFF	TRBD2	-	TRBV28	TRBJ2-1
TGTGCCAGCAGTCTACGGGAGTCTGAAGCTTTCTTT	CASSLRESEAFF	-	-	TRBV6-6	TRBJ1-1
TGTGCCAGCAGCTGGGGGGGACAGGGAGGGACCTTCCAGAATTATGAGCAGTTCTTC	CASSWGGQGGTFQNYEQFF	TRBD1	-	TRBV11-2	TRBJ2-1
TGTGCCAGCAGGACAGGCTCCTATAATTCACCCCTCCACTTT	CASRTGSYNSPLHF	-	-	TRBV5-6	TRBJ1-6
TGCAGTGCCAAAACTCCCGGTTTGGCTTTCTTT	CSAKTPGLAFF	-	once	TRBV20-1	TRBJ1-1
TGTGCCACCAGCAGAGATCACGCATCGGGAGATTTAAGCTCCTATAATTCACCCCTCCACTTT	CATSRDHASGDLSSYNSPLHF	-	-	TRBV15	TRBJ1-6
TGTGCCAGCAGTTATCGTGAGCCCACAGATACGCAGTATTTT	CASSYREPTDTQYF	-	few	TRBV6-5	TRBJ2-3
TGTGCCAGCAGCGCAGACCTAGGAGGCAATCAGCCCCAGCATTTT	CASSADLGGNQPQHF	-	-	TRBV9	TRBJ1-5
TGTGCCAGCAGAAGCGACTCCTACGAGCAGTACTTC	CASRSDSYEQYF	-	once	TRBV28	TRBJ2-7
TGTGCCAGCAGCTCGGGGACTAGCGGGGGGGCCCGGAATGAGCAGTTCTTC	CASSSGTSGGARNEQFF	TRBD2	-	TRBV5-5	TRBJ2-1